Each of the 32 T cell receptor beta chains below was sequenced from the same sample in a study of blood T cell repertoires in COVID-19. Here immunoSEQ multiplex PCR was the method, and the copy in TCRdb shows in-frame clones only, minus some. The sample comprises under 55,000 clones, 70% to 90% of which are singletons, and 13% to 15% rests with the top ten. The sample taken for sequencing was peripheral blood. These receptors originate from a human donor in a cohort sampled during active COVID-19.

This rearrangement joins TRBV7-8 to TRBJ1-2, with a possible D match to TRBD1 (6 bases). This CDR3 region has 15 residues. Looked up from germline, CDR1 is SGHVS and CDR2 is FQNEAQ. The V and J ends lost 1 base and 8 bases respectively, with 17 bases between them. CDR3 bases: TGTGCCAGCAGCTTAGACCGGGACAAAATAAGGGGCTACACCTTC. As protein: CASSLDRDKIRGYTF. Full variable domain (remainder filled in from reference TRBV7-8 and TRBJ1-2): GAGVSQSPRYKVAKRGQDVALRCDPISGHVSLFWYQQALGQGPEFLTYFQNEAQLDKSGLPSDRFFAERPEGSVSTLKIQRTQQEDSAVYLCASSLDRDKIRGYTFGSGTRLTVV.

In its sample, this clone was seen once. The V and J genes are TRBV6-6 and TRBJ1-1; tentative D call: TRBD1 (6 bases). Germline lookup yields CDR1 MNHNY and CDR2 SVGAGI (reference sequence). CDR3 length: 15 amino acids. V lost 0 bases and J 8 bases, leaving 16 bases between the germline ends. CDR3 DNA sequence: TGTGCCAGCAGTTACTCGACCCTACGGACAGCCGAAGCTTTCTTT. This codes for CASSYSTLRTAEAFF.

The genes are TRBV2 and TRBJ1-6, with TRBD1 matching over 7 bases. CDR3 length equals 15 residues. Unmatched junction bases numbered 12, after V lost 6 bases and J lost 10 bases. The germline V gene encodes CDR1 SNHLY and CDR2 FYNNEI. CDR3 in amino acids: CASSQSDRKGSPLHF. CDR3 sequence (DNA): TGTGCCAGCAGCCAATCGGACAGGAAGGGGTCACCCCTCCACTTT.

The genes are TRBV7-9 and TRBJ2-1; tentative D call: TRBD2 (6 bases). CDR3 length: 12 residues. In germline, CDR1 is SEHNR, CDR2 FQNEAQ (reference sequence). The ends were cut back, 4 bases at V and 14 bases at J, with 15 bases in the middle. This chain's CDR3 is CASSSGSTIKFF. DNA for the CDR3: TGTGCCAGCAGCTCCGGGAGTACAATTAAGTTCTTC.

V usage is TRBV30 and J usage is TRBJ2-1; TRBD2 aligns across 11 bases. Germline CDR1 and CDR2: GTSNPN and SVGIG (reference sequence). This CDR3 contains 13 residues. Trimming took 5 bases from V and 8 from J; bases not matched to a gene: 5. The CDR3 DNA is TGTGCCTGGTGGACTAGCGGGCTTTATGAGCAGTTCTTC. This encodes CAWWTSGLYEQFF.

This clone was detected once. Here the CDR3 reads CASSTGTGGVYGYTF. The CDR3 DNA sequence: TGTGCCAGCAGCACTGGGACAGGGGGCGTCTATGGCTACACCTTC. The rearrangement joins TRBV5-4 to TRBJ1-2; 12 bases map to TRBD1. The trim removed 4 bases at V and 4 bases at J, leaving 5 bases unmatched. Germline V gene sequence: CDR1 SGHNT, CDR2 YYREEE (reference sequence). This CDR3 spans 15 amino acids.

The chain links TRBV18 to TRBJ2-3; TRBD1 aligns across 7 bases. Germline CDR1 is KGHSH and CDR2 is LQKENI. CDR3 length: 17 residues. With 6 bases clipped from V and 0 bases from J, the junction kept 12 bases outside the gene matches. In DNA form, the CDR3 reads TGTGCCAGCTCCCCAGCCCGACAGGGTTTGAGCACAGATACGCAGTATTTT. Amino acids: CASSPARQGLSTDTQYF.

The genes are TRBV12-3 or TRBV12-4 and TRBJ2-2; possible D gene TRBD1, 5 bases. The V and J ends lost 5 bases and 6 bases respectively, with 10 bases between them. The CDR3 totals 13 residues. Here the CDR3 reads CASSNTGPGELFF. CDR3 DNA: TGTGCCAGCAGTAACACAGGTCCCGGGGAGCTGTTTTTT.

The chain recombines TRBV7-9 with TRBJ2-5; D perhaps matches TRBD2 (6 bases). Trimming cost V 5 bases and J 5 bases, with 18 bases left between them. This CDR3 is 15 amino acids long. CDR1 is SEHNR and CDR2 is FQNEAQ in the germline V gene (reference sequence). The CDR3 reads CASSAILARTETQYF. Written as DNA, the CDR3 is TGTGCCAGCAGCGCCATACTAGCCCGAACCGAGACCCAGTACTTC.

This clone was seen many times. The chain links TRBV28 to TRBJ1-5, with D possibly matching TRBD1 (6 bases). Looked up from germline, CDR1 is MDHEN and CDR2 is SYDVKM. The CDR3 contains 17 residues. V was cut by 5 bases and J by 2 bases, with 19 bases left in between. CDR3 in DNA: TGTGCCAGCAGTGCCCCTTCGAGGGGGTCTGGCAATCAGCCCCAGCATTTT. Protein: CASSAPSRGSGNQPQHF.

The rearrangement joins TRBV5-1 to TRBJ1-2, with 9 bases matching TRBD1. V lost 1 base to trimming and J lost 4 bases; unmatched junction nucleotides: 2. The CDR3 spans 14 residues. Germline V gene sequence: CDR1 SGHRS, CDR2 YFSETQ. In DNA, the CDR3 is TGCGCCAGCAGCTTGACAGGGGGCAGCTATGGCTACACCTTC. This sequence encodes CASSLTGGSYGYTF.

V gene TRBV2 combines with J gene TRBJ1-5; perhaps TRBD1 as D (6 bases). In germline, CDR1 is SNHLY, CDR2 FYNNEI. This CDR3 spans 15 amino acids. The V and J ends lost 6 bases and 3 bases respectively, with 15 bases between them. The CDR3 nucleotides read TGTGCCAGCAGAAGCGGGGGGGGCCCCAATCAGCCCCAGCATTTT. Residues: CASRSGGGPNQPQHF. The whole variable domain, remainder taken from reference TRBV2 and TRBJ1-5, is EPEVTQTPSHQVTQMGQEVILRCVPISNHLYFYWYRQILGQKVEFLVSFYNNEISEKSEIFDDQFSVERPDGSNFTLKIRSTKLEDSAMYFCASRSGGGPNQPQHFGDGTRLSIL.

J is TRBJ2-7 and V is TRBV7-2; no reliable D call. The ends were cut back, 5 bases at V and 3 bases at J, with 14 bases in the middle. This CDR3 spans 14 amino acids. Germline CDR1 is SGHTA and CDR2 is FQGNSA. The chain's CDR3 is CASSQMGVNYEQYF. As DNA, the CDR3 is TGTGCCAGCAGCCAGATGGGCGTGAACTACGAGCAGTACTTC.

This clone is medium-sized. The chain couples TRBV5-1 to TRBJ2-5, with TRBD1 identical over 7 bases. Germline CDR1 reads SGHRS; CDR2 reads YFSETQ. With 5 bases clipped from V and 5 bases from J, the junction kept 12 bases outside the gene matches. The CDR3 is 15 amino acids. CDR3 nucleotides: TGCGCCAGCAGTCGCACCCCTGACAGGGTGGAGACCCAGTACTTC. It codes for CASSRTPDRVETQYF.

This clone occurred many times. V is TRBV19 and J is TRBJ1-5, with D tentatively TRBD1 (5 bases). The CDR3 spans 13 residues. CDR1 is LNHDA, CDR2 SQIVND, per germline (reference sequence). V lost 5 bases to trimming and J lost 7 bases, with 12 bases between them. Written as DNA, the CDR3 is TGTGCCAGTAGTCCGGGACTCCGGCAGCCCCAGCATTTT. Protein: CASSPGLRQPQHF. The variable domain in full, completed from reference TRBV19 and TRBJ1-5, reads DGGITQSPKYLFRKEGQNVTLSCEQNLNHDAMYWYRQDPGQGLRLIYYSQIVNDFQKGDIAEGYSVSREKKESFPLTVTSAQKNPTAFYLCASSPGLRQPQHFGDGTRLSIL.

This chain links TRBV5-1 with TRBJ1-2; D gene unclear. V lost 3 bases to trimming and J lost 0 bases, with 12 bases between them. This CDR3 is built from 15 residues. Germline-derived CDR1 and CDR2 are SGHRS and YFSETQ. The CDR3 DNA reads as TGCGCCAGCAGCTGGGCCGGGAACACTAACTATGGCTACACCTTC. It translates to CASSWAGNTNYGYTF.

This clone has only a few counts. This chain joins TRBV6-1 and TRBJ2-2, with a possible D match to TRBD1 (6 bases). Trimming stripped 2 bases from V and 3 bases from J, with 10 bases between. Per the germline V gene, CDR1 is MNHNS and CDR2 is SASEGT. The CDR3 has 15 residues. CDR3 coding DNA: TGTGCCAGCAGTGAAAAGACAGGTCACACCGGGGAGCTGTTTTTT. It encodes CASSEKTGHTGELFF.

The chain carries TRBV2 and TRBJ1-1; tentative D call: TRBD1 (5 bases). The ends were cut back, 7 bases at V and 0 bases at J, with 12 bases in the middle. This CDR3 region has 14 residues. CDR1 and CDR2 from the germline V gene are SNHLY and FYNNEI. The CDR3 DNA reads as TGTGCCAGCAAGCGTCAGGGCATGAACACTGAAGCTTTCTTT. This gives the protein CASKRQGMNTEAFF.

V gene TRBV6-5 combines with J gene TRBJ1-3, with 8 bases aligning to TRBD1. The germline V gene has CDR1 MNHEY and CDR2 SVGAGI. The CDR3 loop spans 16 amino acids. The trim removed 2 bases at V and 3 bases at J, leaving 6 bases unmatched. CDR3 in DNA: TGTGCCAGCAGTTACGGACCGACAGGGGTTGGAAACACCATATATTTT. Residues: CASSYGPTGVGNTIYF.

This clone appeared a single time. This sequence joins TRBV9 and TRBJ1-3, with 7 bases fitting TRBD1. With 3 bases clipped from V and 2 bases from J, the junction kept 14 bases outside the gene matches. Germline CDR1 SGDLS, CDR2 YYNGEE. The CDR3 totals 18 residues. CDR3 nucleotide sequence: TGTGCCAGCAGCGCTGGACATGGGGACAGCTGGGCTGGAAACACCATATATTTT. This codes for CASSAGHGDSWAGNTIYF.

V and J are TRBV19 and TRBJ1-2; 7 nucleotides match TRBD1. This CDR3 has 13 amino acids. V lost 3 bases, J lost 9 bases, and 7 bases stayed unmatched. Germline values: CDR1 LNHDA, CDR2 SQIVND (reference sequence). The chain's CDR3 is CASSIRGGESYTF. In DNA form, the CDR3 reads TGTGCCAGTAGTATCCGAGGGGGCGAAAGCTACACCTTC.

The rearrangement links TRBV7-9 to TRBJ2-1; TRBD1 aligns across 7 bases. V shed 7 bases and J 6 bases; nucleotides not matched to a gene: 12. CDR1 is SEHNR and CDR2 is FQNEAQ in the germline V gene (reference sequence). There are 15 residues in the CDR3. The CDR3 loop is CASISTGLESNEQFF. CDR3 bases: TGTGCCAGCATCTCGACAGGGTTAGAGTCCAATGAGCAGTTCTTC. Drawing the rest from reference TRBV7-9 and TRBJ2-1, the complete variable domain is DTGVSQNPRHKITKRGQNVTFRCDPISEHNRLYWYRQTLGQGPEFLTYFQNEAQLEKSRLLSDRFSAERPKGSFSTLEIQRTEQGDSAMYLCASISTGLESNEQFFGPGTRLTVL.

The chain combines TRBV7-3 with TRBJ2-1, with 8 bases aligning to TRBD2. The CDR3 contains 15 residues. Germline values: CDR1 SGHTA, CDR2 FQGTGA. The V and J ends lost 5 bases and 3 bases, in that order; junction bases with no gene match: 6. The DNA of the CDR3 is TGTGCCAGCAGCCCGGGGACTAGTTTCTACAATGAGCAGTTCTTC. This gives the protein CASSPGTSFYNEQFF.

The chain joins TRBV5-6 to TRBJ2-7; 7 positions agree with TRBD2. Germline-derived CDR1 and CDR2 are SGHDT and YYEEEE. The V and J ends lost 3 bases and 7 bases, in that order; junction bases with no gene match: 7. This CDR3 contains 13 residues. The CDR3: CASSSPGGLEQYF. Written as DNA, the CDR3 is TGTGCCAGCAGCTCCCCGGGAGGTCTAGAGCAGTACTTC.

V is TRBV5-5 and J is TRBJ2-5; 11 nucleotides align to TRBD1. CDR1 and CDR2 from the germline V gene are SGHKS and YYEKEE (reference sequence). Trimming at V came to 4 bases and at J to 5 bases, leaving 4 bases not matched to a gene. This CDR3 has 14 residues. CDR3 sequence: CASSKDRGRETQYF. CDR3 nucleotides: TGTGCCAGCAGCAAGGACAGGGGGCGGGAGACCCAGTACTTC.

The chain's CDR3 is CASTNREVGNQPQHF. CDR3 DNA: TGTGCCAGCACAAACAGGGAAGTCGGCAATCAGCCCCAGCATTTT. The chain couples TRBV6-6 to TRBJ1-5, with D possibly being TRBD1 (6 bases). The CDR3 loop spans 15 amino acids. Germline assignment: CDR1 MNHNY and CDR2 SVGAGI (reference sequence). V lost 7 bases and J 2 bases, leaving 15 bases between the germline ends.

The chain uses TRBV6-6 and TRBJ1-1, with D possibly matching TRBD1 (6 bases). This CDR3 has 12 residues. Trimming removed 6 bases from V and 7 bases from J, with 12 bases in between. Germline-derived CDR1 and CDR2 are MNHNY and SVGAGI (reference sequence). The CDR3 sequence: CASRDRNYEAFF. CDR3 DNA sequence: TGTGCCAGCAGGGACAGAAACTATGAAGCTTTCTTT.

The rearrangement joins TRBV6-5 to TRBJ1-2; 7 bases match TRBD1. After removal of 6 bases from V and 7 bases from J, the junction contained 8 bases not matched to a gene. Germline CDR1 and CDR2: MNHEY and SVGAGI. This CDR3 is built from 13 residues. The CDR3 loop is CASRDSQGFGYTF. The CDR3 DNA reads TGTGCCAGCAGGGACTCACAGGGGTTTGGCTACACCTTC.

V is TRBV7-3 and J is TRBJ2-7; 8 bases agree with TRBD2. V shed 2 bases and J 0 bases; nucleotides not matched to a gene: 3. The CDR3 is made up of 15 amino acids. Germline CDR1 and CDR2: SGHTA and FQGTGA. The CDR3 DNA reads as TGTGCCAGCAGCTTATCCGGGGGGGGCTCCTACGAGCAGTACTTC. Its translation: CASSLSGGGSYEQYF.

CDR3 in DNA: TGTGCCAGCAGCCTTACTCACGAACGGTACTTC. Encoded protein: CASSLTHERYF. The V and J genes are TRBV7-9 and TRBJ2-7; D gene unclear. V was clipped by 5 bases and J by 12 bases, with 14 bases between them. The CDR3 covers 11 residues. CDR1 is SEHNR, CDR2 FQNEAQ, per germline (reference sequence).

This clone is a singleton in its sample. The chain joins TRBV6-5 to TRBJ2-1, with D possibly matching TRBD2 (7 bases). Trimming shortened V by 2 bases and J by 6 bases, and 14 bases separated the two germline ends. The germline gives CDR1 MNHEY, CDR2 SVGAGI. This CDR3 spans 15 amino acids. CDR3 coding DNA: TGTGCCAGCAGTTACGGCGGGGGCTGGTCCAATGAGCAGTTCTTC. It is translated as CASSYGGGWSNEQFF.

The V and J genes are TRBV30 and TRBJ1-6; possibly TRBD1 for D (5 bases). The germline CDR1 and CDR2 sequences are GTSNPN and SVGIG (reference sequence). Trimming left V 0 bases short and J 10 bases short, with 16 bases between. This CDR3 region has 15 residues. CDR3 region: CAWSVVGRASSPLHF. CDR3 in DNA: TGTGCCTGGAGTGTAGTAGGCAGGGCGTCGTCACCCCTCCACTTT.